One TCR beta chain is described in this entry. Its antigen is not known. The sample belongs to a study of OX40 agonist ivuxolimab in advanced cancers. Study-wide context: Patients enrolled in dose escalation were diagnosed with hepatocellular carcinoma, melanoma, renal cell or head and neck cancer. Whole-study results and caveats: Clones of CD4+ and CD8+ blood T cells grew by week 6 at doses of 0.1 to 3.0 mg/kg. Antigen specificity remained undetermined for the expanded peripheral T cells.

The cohort excluded patients with autoimmune disease history or systemic immunosuppression. Some clones are missing from TCRdb's copy, which holds only in-frame ones; the method was immunoSEQ multiplex PCR. The sample lists roughly 72,000 clones; over 90% were seen once. Germline trimming cut 6 bases from V and 2 bases from J; bases unmatched to any gene: 3. Germline CDR1 and CDR2: MNHEY and SMNVEV (reference sequence). The CDR3 consists of 14 residues. The receptor was isolated from an adult with an advanced solid tumor such as melanoma, head and neck, liver or kidney cancer. J is TRBJ1-5 and V is TRBV27; 8 bases match TRBD1. Sequenced here: CD4+ or CD8+ T cells sorted from blood, sampled in a trial of the OX40 agonist ivuxolimab. CDR3: CASRDRGGNQPQHF. In nucleotides, the CDR3 is TGTGCCAGCAGAGACAGGGGTGGCAATCAGCCCCAGCATTTT.